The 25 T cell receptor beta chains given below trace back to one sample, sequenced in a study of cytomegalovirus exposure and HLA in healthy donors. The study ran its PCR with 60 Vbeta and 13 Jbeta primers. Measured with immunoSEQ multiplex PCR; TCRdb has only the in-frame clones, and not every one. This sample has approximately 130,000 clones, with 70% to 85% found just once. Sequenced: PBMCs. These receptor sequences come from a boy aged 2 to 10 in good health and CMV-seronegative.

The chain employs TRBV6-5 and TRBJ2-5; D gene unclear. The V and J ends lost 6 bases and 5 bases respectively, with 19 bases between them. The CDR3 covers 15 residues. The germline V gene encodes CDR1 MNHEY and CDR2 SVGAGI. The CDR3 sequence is CASRNDNSLRETQYF. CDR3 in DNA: TGTGCCAGCAGGAACGACAACAGCCTAAGGGAGACCCAGTACTTC.

CDR3 DNA sequence: TGCGCCAGCAGCTTAGGGACTAGCGGGGGATACCAAGAGACCCAGTACTTC. As protein: CASSLGTSGGYQETQYF. The V call is TRBV5-1, the J call TRBJ2-5; 14 positions agree with TRBD2. This CDR3 is built from 17 residues. V shed 2 bases, J shed 0 bases, and the junction held 3 bases outside the gene matches. Germline CDR1 reads SGHRS; CDR2 reads YFSETQ.

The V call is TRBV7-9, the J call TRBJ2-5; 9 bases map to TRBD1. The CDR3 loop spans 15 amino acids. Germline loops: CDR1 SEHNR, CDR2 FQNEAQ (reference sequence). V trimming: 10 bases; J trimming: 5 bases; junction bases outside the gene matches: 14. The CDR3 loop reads CAIPTGTGSMETQYF. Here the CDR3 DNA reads TGTGCCATACCTACCGGGACAGGGTCGATGGAGACCCAGTACTTC.

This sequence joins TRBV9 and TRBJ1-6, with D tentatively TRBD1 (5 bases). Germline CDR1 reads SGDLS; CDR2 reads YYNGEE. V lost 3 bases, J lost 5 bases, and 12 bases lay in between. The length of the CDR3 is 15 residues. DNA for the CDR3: TGTGCCAGCAGCGCCATCGACAGAGATAATTCACCCCTCCACTTT. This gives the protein CASSAIDRDNSPLHF.

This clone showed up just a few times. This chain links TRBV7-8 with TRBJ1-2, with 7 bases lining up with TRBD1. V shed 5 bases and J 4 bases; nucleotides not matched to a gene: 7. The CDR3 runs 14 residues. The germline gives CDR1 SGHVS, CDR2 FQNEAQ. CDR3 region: CASSQRDSSYGYTF. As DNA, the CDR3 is TGTGCCAGCAGCCAACGGGACAGTTCCTATGGCTACACCTTC. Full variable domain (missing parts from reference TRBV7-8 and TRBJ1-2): GAGVSQSPRYKVAKRGQDVALRCDPISGHVSLFWYQQALGQGPEFLTYFQNEAQLDKSGLPSDRFFAERPEGSVSTLKIQRTQQEDSAVYLCASSQRDSSYGYTFGSGTRLTVV.

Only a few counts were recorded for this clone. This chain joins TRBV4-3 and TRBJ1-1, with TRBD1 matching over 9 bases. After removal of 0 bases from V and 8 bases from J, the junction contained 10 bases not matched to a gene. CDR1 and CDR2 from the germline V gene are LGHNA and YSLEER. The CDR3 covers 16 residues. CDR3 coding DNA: TGCGCCAGCAGCCAAGATCCGACAGGGGGGTACATGGAAGCTTTCTTT. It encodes CASSQDPTGGYMEAFF.

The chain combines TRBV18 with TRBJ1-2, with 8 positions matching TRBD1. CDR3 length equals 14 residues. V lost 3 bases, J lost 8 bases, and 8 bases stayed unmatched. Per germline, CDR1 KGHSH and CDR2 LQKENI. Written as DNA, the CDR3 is TGTGCCAGCTCACCTTCCCAGGGGGCGGAAGGCTACACCTTC. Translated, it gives CASSPSQGAEGYTF.

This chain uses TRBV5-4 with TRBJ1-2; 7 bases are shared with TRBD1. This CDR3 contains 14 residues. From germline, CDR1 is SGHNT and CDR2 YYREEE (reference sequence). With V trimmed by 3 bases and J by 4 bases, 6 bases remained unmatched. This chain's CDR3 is CASSSGQLAYGYTF. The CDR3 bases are TGTGCCAGCAGCTCGGGACAGCTGGCCTATGGCTACACCTTC. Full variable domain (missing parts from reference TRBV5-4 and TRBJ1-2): ETGVTQSPTHLIKTRGQQVTLRCSSQSGHNTVSWYQQALGQGPQFIFQYYREEENGRGNFPPRFSGLQFPNYSSELNVNALELDDSALYLCASSSGQLAYGYTFGSGTRLTVV.

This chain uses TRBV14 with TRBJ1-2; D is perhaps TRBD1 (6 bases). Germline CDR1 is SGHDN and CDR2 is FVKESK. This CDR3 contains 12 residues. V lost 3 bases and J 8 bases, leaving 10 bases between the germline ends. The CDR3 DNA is TGTGCCAGCAGCCAGGGGGCATGGGGCTACACCTTC. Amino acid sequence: CASSQGAWGYTF.

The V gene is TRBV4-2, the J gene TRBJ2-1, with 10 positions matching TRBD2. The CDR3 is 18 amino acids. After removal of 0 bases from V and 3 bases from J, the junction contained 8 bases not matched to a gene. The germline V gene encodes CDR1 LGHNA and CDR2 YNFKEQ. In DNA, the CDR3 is TGTGCCAGCAGCCAAGAACGGCTAGCGGGGGTTGGCTACAATGAGCAGTTCTTC. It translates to CASSQERLAGVGYNEQFF.

Written as DNA, the CDR3 is TGTGCCAGCAGCCCGACTGGGCCAGGGAGGGGTCACGAGCAGTACTTC. This codes for CASSPTGPGRGHEQYF. The chain couples TRBV7-3 to TRBJ2-7; 7 bases map to TRBD2. The J segment lost 5 bases and the V segment lost 5 bases, leaving 15 bases of the junction unmatched. The CDR3 spans 16 residues. The V gene's germline CDR1 is SGHTA and CDR2 FQGTGA. Based on the CDR3 plus reference TRBV7-3 and TRBJ2-7, the full variable domain is GAGVSQTPSNKVTEKGKYVELRCDPISGHTALYWYRQSLGQGPEFLIYFQGTGAADDSGLPNDRFFAVRPEGSVSTLKIQRTERGDSAVYLCASSPTGPGRGHEQYFGPGTRLTVT.

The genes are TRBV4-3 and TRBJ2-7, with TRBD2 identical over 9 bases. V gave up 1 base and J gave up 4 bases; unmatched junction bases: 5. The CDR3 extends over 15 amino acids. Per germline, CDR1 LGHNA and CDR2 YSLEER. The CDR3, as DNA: TGCGCCAGCAGCCAAGGCGGCGGGGGGGGGTACGAGCAGTACTTC. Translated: CASSQGGGGGYEQYF.

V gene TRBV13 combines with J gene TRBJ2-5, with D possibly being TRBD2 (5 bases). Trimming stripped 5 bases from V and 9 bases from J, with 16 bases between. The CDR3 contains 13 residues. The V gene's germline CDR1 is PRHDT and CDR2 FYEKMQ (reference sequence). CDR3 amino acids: CASSQADAPPQYF. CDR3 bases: TGTGCCAGCAGCCAAGCGGACGCCCCGCCCCAGTACTTC.

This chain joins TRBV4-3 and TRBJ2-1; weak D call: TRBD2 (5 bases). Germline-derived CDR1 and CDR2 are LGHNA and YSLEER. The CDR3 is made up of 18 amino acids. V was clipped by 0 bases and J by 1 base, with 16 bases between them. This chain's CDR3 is CASSQDPPGYRSYNEQFF. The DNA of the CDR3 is TGCGCCAGCAGCCAAGACCCCCCGGGATATCGGTCCTACAATGAGCAGTTCTTC.

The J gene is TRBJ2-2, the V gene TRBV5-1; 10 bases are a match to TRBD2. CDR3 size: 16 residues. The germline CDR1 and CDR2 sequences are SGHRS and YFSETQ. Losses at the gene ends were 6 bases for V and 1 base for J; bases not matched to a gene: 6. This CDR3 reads CASNLRTSGNTGELFF. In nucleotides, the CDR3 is TGCGCCAGCAACCTTCGGACTAGCGGGAACACCGGGGAGCTGTTTTTT.

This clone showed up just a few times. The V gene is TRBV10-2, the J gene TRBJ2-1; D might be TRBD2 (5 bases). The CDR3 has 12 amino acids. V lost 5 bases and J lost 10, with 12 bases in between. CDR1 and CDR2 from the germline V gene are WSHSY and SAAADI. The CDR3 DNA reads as TGCGCCAGCAGTAGGTCCACGGGGGAGCAGTTCTTC. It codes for CASSRSTGEQFF.

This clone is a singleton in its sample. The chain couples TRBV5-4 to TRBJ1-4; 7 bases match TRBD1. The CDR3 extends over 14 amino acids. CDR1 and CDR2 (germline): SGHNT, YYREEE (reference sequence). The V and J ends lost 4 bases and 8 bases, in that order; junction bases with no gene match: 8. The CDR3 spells CASSPDRMDEKLFF. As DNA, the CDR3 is TGTGCCAGCAGCCCGGACAGGATGGACGAAAAACTGTTTTTT.

This CDR3 is CASSPPFAGGGPRYNEQFF. The CDR3, as DNA: TGTGCCAGCTCACCACCGTTTGCGGGCGGGGGGCCCCGTTACAATGAGCAGTTCTTC. The chain has TRBV18 and TRBJ2-1; TRBD2 aligns across 8 bases. Germline CDR1 reads KGHSH; CDR2 reads LQKENI. The trim removed 0 bases at V and 4 bases at J, leaving 14 bases unmatched. This CDR3 region has 19 residues.

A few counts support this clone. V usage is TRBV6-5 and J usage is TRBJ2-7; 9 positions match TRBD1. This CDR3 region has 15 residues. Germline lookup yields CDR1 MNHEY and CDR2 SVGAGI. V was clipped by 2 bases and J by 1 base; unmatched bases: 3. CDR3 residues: CASSYRDRESYEQYV. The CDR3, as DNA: TGTGCCAGCAGTTACCGGGACAGGGAATCCTACGAGCAGTACGTC.

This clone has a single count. CDR3 protein: CAGQGIAKNIQYF. In nucleotides, the CDR3 is TGTGCGGGACAGGGGATAGCCAAAAACATTCAGTACTTC. V gene TRBV2 combines with J gene TRBJ2-4; the match to TRBD1 covers 10 bases. CDR1 and CDR2 (germline): SNHLY, FYNNEI. The CDR3 contains 13 residues.

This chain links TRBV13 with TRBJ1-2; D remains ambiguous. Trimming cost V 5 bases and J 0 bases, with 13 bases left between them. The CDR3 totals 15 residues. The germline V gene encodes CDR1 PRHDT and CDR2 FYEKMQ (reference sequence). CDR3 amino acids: CASSPEGRANYGYTF. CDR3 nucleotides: TGTGCCAGCAGCCCAGAGGGTCGCGCTAACTATGGCTACACCTTC.

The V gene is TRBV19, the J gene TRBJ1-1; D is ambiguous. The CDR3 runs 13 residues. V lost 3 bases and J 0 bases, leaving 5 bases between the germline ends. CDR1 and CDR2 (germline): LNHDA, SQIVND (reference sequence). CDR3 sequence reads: CASSMNMNTEAFF. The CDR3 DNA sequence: TGTGCCAGTAGTATGAACATGAACACTGAAGCTTTCTTT. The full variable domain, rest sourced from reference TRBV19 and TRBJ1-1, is DGGITQSPKYLFRKEGQNVTLSCEQNLNHDAMYWYRQDPGQGLRLIYYSQIVNDFQKGDIAEGYSVSREKKESFPLTVTSAQKNPTAFYLCASSMNMNTEAFFGQGTRLTVV.

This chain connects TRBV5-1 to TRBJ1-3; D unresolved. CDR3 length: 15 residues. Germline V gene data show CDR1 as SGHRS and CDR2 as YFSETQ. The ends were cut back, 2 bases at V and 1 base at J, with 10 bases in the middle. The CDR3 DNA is TGCGCCAGCAGCTTTGAAAGCGTTTCTGGAAACACCATATATTTT. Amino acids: CASSFESVSGNTIYF.

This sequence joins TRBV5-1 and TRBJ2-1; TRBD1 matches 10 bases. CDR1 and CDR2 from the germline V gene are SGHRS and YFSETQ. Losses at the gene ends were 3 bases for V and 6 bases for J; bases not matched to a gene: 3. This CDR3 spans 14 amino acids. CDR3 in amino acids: CASSWGQGFNEQFF. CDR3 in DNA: TGCGCCAGCAGCTGGGGACAGGGGTTCAATGAGCAGTTCTTC.

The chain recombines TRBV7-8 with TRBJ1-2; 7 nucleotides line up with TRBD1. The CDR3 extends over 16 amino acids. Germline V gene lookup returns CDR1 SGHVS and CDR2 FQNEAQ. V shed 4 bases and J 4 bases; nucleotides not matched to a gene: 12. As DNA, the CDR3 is TGTGCCAGCAGCTACACCGGAGTCGGGACAGTCTATGGCTACACCTTC. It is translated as CASSYTGVGTVYGYTF.